A selection of T cell receptor beta chains follows, all from one sample in a study of blood T cells in healthy people across ages. TCRdb redid the calling of the 5' RACE reads with MiXCR, one entry per CDR3 protein. The sample has about 1.6 million distinct CDR3 sequences, around 35% seen once. What was sequenced was blood. All receptors derive from a woman in her twenties or thirties in good health. CDR3s include the opening cysteine and the closing phenylalanine or tryptophan. Fields, in order: V gene, clone size, D gene, J gene, CDR3 DNA, CDR3 protein. The D gene is left open where the match is weak. Clone size is shown for a subset of rows, as once, few, many or a class of expanded clone.

v_call: TRBV4-1
clone_size: few
d_call: .
j_call: TRBJ1-2
cdr3_nt: TGCGCCAGCAGCCAGGGAGAACTACAGCTCCTTGGCGGCGGCTACACCTTC
cdr3_aa: CASSQGELQLLGGGYTF

v_call: TRBV4-2
clone_size: .
d_call: TRBD2
j_call: TRBJ2-6
cdr3_nt: TGTGCCAGCAGCCAAGTTCAAGGACTAGAATTCTCTGGGGCCAACGTCCTGACTTTC
cdr3_aa: CASSQVQGLEFSGANVLTF

v_call: TRBV6-4
clone_size: few
d_call: .
j_call: TRBJ2-3
cdr3_nt: TGTGCCAACCAGACGAGGTGCGGCACAGATACGCAGTATTTT
cdr3_aa: CANQTRCGTDTQYF

v_call: TRBV20-1
clone_size: .
d_call: .
j_call: TRBJ2-1
cdr3_nt: TGCAGTGCTAGAGATGCTAGGAACTACAATGAGCAGTTCTTC
cdr3_aa: CSARDARNYNEQFF

v_call: TRBV15
clone_size: once
d_call: .
j_call: TRBJ2-3
cdr3_nt: TGTGCCACCAGCGAGGGGGCAGATACGCAGTATTTT
cdr3_aa: CATSEGADTQYF

v_call: TRBV6-6
clone_size: .
d_call: TRBD1
j_call: TRBJ2-3
cdr3_nt: TGTGCCAGCAGTTACCAGGGACAGGGTACGGATACGCAGTATTTT
cdr3_aa: CASSYQGQGTDTQYF

v_call: TRBV29-1
clone_size: few
d_call: .
j_call: TRBJ1-4
cdr3_nt: TGCAGCGTTGCTGAGGGGGCAACTAATGAAAAACTGTTTTTT
cdr3_aa: CSVAEGATNEKLFF

v_call: TRBV20-1
clone_size: few
d_call: TRBD2
j_call: TRBJ2-7
cdr3_nt: TGCAGTGCTACCCACTCTTTACGAAGCGGGATTGAGCAGTACTTC
cdr3_aa: CSATHSLRSGIEQYF

v_call: TRBV7-2
clone_size: few
d_call: TRBD2
j_call: TRBJ2-1
cdr3_nt: TGTGCCAGCAGCTCTCAAGCGGGAGGGCCTTACAATGAGCAGTTCTTC
cdr3_aa: CASSSQAGGPYNEQFF

v_call: TRBV5-1
clone_size: few
d_call: .
j_call: TRBJ2-3
cdr3_nt: TGCGCCAGTTTACCCTCGGACCTGAGGGGCGGGGATACGCAGTATTTT
cdr3_aa: CASLPSDLRGGDTQYF

v_call: TRBV20-1
clone_size: many
d_call: TRBD1
j_call: TRBJ1-2
cdr3_nt: TGCAGTGCTCAACGAACAGGGGGCTTTGGCTATGGCTACACCTTC
cdr3_aa: CSAQRTGGFGYGYTF

v_call: TRBV6-1
clone_size: few
d_call: .
j_call: TRBJ1-1
cdr3_nt: TGTGCCAGCACCCGAACGAACACTGAAGCTTTCTTT
cdr3_aa: CASTRTNTEAFF

v_call: TRBV10-3
clone_size: once
d_call: TRBD2
j_call: TRBJ2-1
cdr3_nt: TGTGCCACCGGACTAGCGGGGAACAATGAGCAGGTCTTC
cdr3_aa: CATGLAGNNEQVF

v_call: TRBV20-1
clone_size: few
d_call: TRBD1
j_call: TRBJ1-1
cdr3_nt: TGCAGTGCTAGTGACCCCGGGACAGGGAGGACTGAAGCTTTCTTT
cdr3_aa: CSASDPGTGRTEAFF

v_call: TRBV15
clone_size: few
d_call: .
j_call: TRBJ2-2
cdr3_nt: TGTGCCACCGTCCCGGAGAGTCGGGCAGGGAGGACCGGGGAGCTGTTTTTT
cdr3_aa: CATVPESRAGRTGELFF

v_call: TRBV20-1
clone_size: .
d_call: .
j_call: TRBJ2-7
cdr3_nt: TGCAGTGCTAGAGATTTCGGGACAAATGCCGGGGCCTACGAGCAGTACTTC
cdr3_aa: CSARDFGTNAGAYEQYF

v_call: TRBV5-1
clone_size: .
d_call: TRBD1
j_call: TRBJ2-3
cdr3_nt: TGCGCCAGCAGCCTCCAGGGGGCTTACACAGATACGCAGTATTTT
cdr3_aa: CASSLQGAYTDTQYF

v_call: TRBV7-2
clone_size: few
d_call: .
j_call: TRBJ2-3
cdr3_nt: TGTGCCAGCAGCCCCATAAAATCTAGCACAGATACGCAGTATTTT
cdr3_aa: CASSPIKSSTDTQYF

v_call: TRBV27
clone_size: .
d_call: TRBD1
j_call: TRBJ1-2
cdr3_nt: TGTGCCAGCAGTTTGACAGGGTGGAGCTATGGCTACACCTTC
cdr3_aa: CASSLTGWSYGYTF

v_call: TRBV20-1
clone_size: many
d_call: .
j_call: TRBJ2-7
cdr3_nt: TGCAGTGCTAGAGAGCTTGTTAGCGAGCAGTACTTC
cdr3_aa: CSARELVSEQYF

v_call: TRBV6-5
clone_size: .
d_call: TRBD2
j_call: TRBJ2-3
cdr3_nt: TGTGCCAGCAGAAGAGCGGGCGGGGGGGATACGCAGTATTTT
cdr3_aa: CASRRAGGGDTQYF

v_call: TRBV2
clone_size: .
d_call: TRBD2
j_call: TRBJ2-1
cdr3_nt: TGTGCCAGCAGGGAACTCGGACTAGCGGGAACCGATGAGCAGTTCTTC
cdr3_aa: CASRELGLAGTDEQFF

v_call: TRBV2
clone_size: .
d_call: .
j_call: TRBJ1-5
cdr3_nt: TGTGCCAGCAGTTCCCCCCAACGGCAGCCCCAGCATTTT
cdr3_aa: CASSSPQRQPQHF

v_call: TRBV30
clone_size: .
d_call: .
j_call: TRBJ1-5
cdr3_nt: TGTGCCTGGAGTGTCGAGGAAACTCAGCCCCAGCATTTT
cdr3_aa: CAWSVEETQPQHF

v_call: TRBV20-1
clone_size: few
d_call: .
j_call: TRBJ1-1
cdr3_nt: TGCAGTGCTCCTCCCGTGGGAGGGTCGGACACTGAAGCTTTCTTT
cdr3_aa: CSAPPVGGSDTEAFF

v_call: TRBV29-1
clone_size: many
d_call: TRBD1
j_call: TRBJ2-1
cdr3_nt: TGCAGCGTCAAGACAGGGATATCCTACAATGAGCAGTTCTTC
cdr3_aa: CSVKTGISYNEQFF

v_call: TRBV5-1
clone_size: .
d_call: .
j_call: TRBJ2-5
cdr3_nt: TGCGCCAGCAGCCCCCATGGGGCCAAAGAGACCCAGTACTTC
cdr3_aa: CASSPHGAKETQYF

v_call: TRBV7-9
clone_size: few
d_call: TRBD1
j_call: TRBJ1-1
cdr3_nt: TGTGCCAGCAGCTTAGCACAGGGGGCCACTGAAGCTTTCTTT
cdr3_aa: CASSLAQGATEAFF

v_call: TRBV18
clone_size: few
d_call: TRBD1
j_call: TRBJ1-2
cdr3_nt: TGTGCCAGCTCACATCCGAGCAGGGGGTTCTATGGCTACACCTTC
cdr3_aa: CASSHPSRGFYGYTF

v_call: TRBV27
clone_size: .
d_call: .
j_call: TRBJ1-4
cdr3_nt: TGTGCCAGCAGTTTAAAAGCCCGGACAGAGAATGAAAAACTGTTTTTT
cdr3_aa: CASSLKARTENEKLFF

v_call: TRBV27
clone_size: .
d_call: .
j_call: TRBJ1-2
cdr3_nt: TGTGCCAGCAGTTCAACCGTCAGCCTCTATGGCTACACCTTC
cdr3_aa: CASSSTVSLYGYTF

v_call: TRBV10-3
clone_size: .
d_call: .
j_call: TRBJ1-5
cdr3_nt: TGTGCCATCAGTGGGTGGTCAGACCATCAGCCCCAGCATTTT
cdr3_aa: CAISGWSDHQPQHF

v_call: TRBV29-1
clone_size: .
d_call: .
j_call: TRBJ1-2
cdr3_nt: TGCAGCGTATTAAGCAGGGACCTCACCTTC
cdr3_aa: CSVLSRDLTF

v_call: TRBV7-2
clone_size: .
d_call: TRBD2
j_call: TRBJ2-3
cdr3_nt: TGTGCCAGCAGCTCCACTAGCGCGTCTAGCATAGATACGCAGTATTTT
cdr3_aa: CASSSTSASSIDTQYF

v_call: TRBV7-8
clone_size: .
d_call: .
j_call: TRBJ2-2
cdr3_nt: TGTGCCAGCAGCTCACGGACATACCCCGGGGAGCTGTTTTTT
cdr3_aa: CASSSRTYPGELFF

v_call: TRBV20-1
clone_size: .
d_call: .
j_call: TRBJ2-1
cdr3_nt: TGCAGTGCTAAAACAGGGTCTACTTACAATGAGCAGTTCTTC
cdr3_aa: CSAKTGSTYNEQFF

v_call: TRBV27
clone_size: once
d_call: .
j_call: TRBJ1-2
cdr3_nt: TGTGCCAGCAGTTTCCGGGGGACCCATGGCTACACCTTC
cdr3_aa: CASSFRGTHGYTF

v_call: TRBV6-1
clone_size: .
d_call: TRBD1
j_call: TRBJ2-1
cdr3_nt: TGTGCCAGCAGGAACAAGACCTGGACAGGGTGGTCCTACAATGAGCAGTTCTTC
cdr3_aa: CASRNKTWTGWSYNEQFF

v_call: TRBV6-1
clone_size: .
d_call: .
j_call: TRBJ2-7
cdr3_nt: TGTGCCAGCAGTGAATGGCTGCAAAGGGGGGTAAACTACGAGCAGTACTTC
cdr3_aa: CASSEWLQRGVNYEQYF

v_call: TRBV29-1
clone_size: .
d_call: TRBD2
j_call: TRBJ2-5
cdr3_nt: TGCAGCGTCCCCCCGACTAGCGCGGAGACCCAGTACTTC
cdr3_aa: CSVPPTSAETQYF

v_call: TRBV7-9
clone_size: .
d_call: TRBD1
j_call: TRBJ1-1
cdr3_nt: TGTGCCAGCAGCTCCGACAGGGTTGGTAGGACTGAAGCTTTCTTT
cdr3_aa: CASSSDRVGRTEAFF

v_call: TRBV20-1
clone_size: .
d_call: .
j_call: TRBJ1-5
cdr3_nt: TGCAGTGCTAGAAACAGCCTCGATCAGCCCCAGCATTTT
cdr3_aa: CSARNSLDQPQHF

v_call: TRBV20-1
clone_size: .
d_call: TRBD2
j_call: TRBJ2-5
cdr3_nt: TGCAGTGCTAGAGATGGGAGGGGAACAAAGGAGACCCAGTACTTC
cdr3_aa: CSARDGRGTKETQYF

v_call: TRBV10-3
clone_size: .
d_call: .
j_call: TRBJ2-2
cdr3_nt: TGTGCCATCAGTTCCCCCCCGGGCTCTACGGGGACCGGGGAGCTGTTTTTT
cdr3_aa: CAISSPPGSTGTGELFF

v_call: TRBV10-3
clone_size: few
d_call: .
j_call: TRBJ1-1
cdr3_nt: TGTGCCACCTGGGAGGGTTTCGACACTGAAGCTTTCTTT
cdr3_aa: CATWEGFDTEAFF

v_call: TRBV27
clone_size: .
d_call: .
j_call: TRBJ2-1
cdr3_nt: TGTGCCAGCAGTTTCCGACCACCTGTAACTACCAATGAGCAGTTCTTC
cdr3_aa: CASSFRPPVTTNEQFF

v_call: TRBV20-1
clone_size: few
d_call: .
j_call: TRBJ1-2
cdr3_nt: TGCAGTGCTAGAGAGCTTGTGAGGGACTATGGCTACACCTTC
cdr3_aa: CSARELVRDYGYTF

v_call: TRBV28
clone_size: few
d_call: .
j_call: TRBJ1-4
cdr3_nt: TGTGCCAGCAGTCAGACAGCGTCTCCTAATGAAAAACTGTTTTTT
cdr3_aa: CASSQTASPNEKLFF

v_call: TRBV6-6
clone_size: .
d_call: TRBD1
j_call: TRBJ2-7
cdr3_nt: TGTGCCAGCAGCCCCACAGGGGATATAGGCTACGAGCAGTACTTC
cdr3_aa: CASSPTGDIGYEQYF

v_call: TRBV20-1
clone_size: .
d_call: .
j_call: TRBJ2-1
cdr3_nt: TGCAGCGCAACCCCCCTTGTGAACTCATACGAGCAGTTCTTC
cdr3_aa: CSATPLVNSYEQFF

v_call: TRBV5-6
clone_size: few
d_call: .
j_call: TRBJ2-5
cdr3_nt: TGTGCCAGCTCCCCGGGGAGACTACTCCGAGAGACCCAGTACTTC
cdr3_aa: CASSPGRLLRETQYF

v_call: TRBV20-1
clone_size: .
d_call: .
j_call: TRBJ1-3
cdr3_nt: TGCAGTGCTAGAGATTCCGAGTACTCTGGAAACACCATATATTTT
cdr3_aa: CSARDSEYSGNTIYF

v_call: TRBV12-3/TRBV12-4
clone_size: .
d_call: .
j_call: TRBJ2-4
cdr3_nt: TGTGCCAGCAGCAGGGGGGTAAGGTGGGGATTAGCCAAAAACATTCAGTACTTC
cdr3_aa: CASSRGVRWGLAKNIQYF